This T cell receptor (beta chain) was obtained from a study of blood T cells in healthy people across ages. Study as a whole: Capture via template switching afforded approximately one barcoded beta molecule per two T cells. Study-level findings and limits: Researchers deemed the diversity estimates from one million T cells underestimates.

Comments on this clonotype: Its target is unknown.

Through a sample-barcoded 5' primer and a J-beta primer mix, a second PCR was run for roughly 7 to 12 cycles. Researchers report that each sample yielded at least 3 million CDR3-containing paired-end reads. MiXCR was run by TCRdb on the 5' RACE reads, yielding one entry per CDR3 protein. This repertoire shows over 1,500,000 distinct CDR3 sequences, roughly two fifths found once; its top ten account for more than 20%. The germline CDR1 and CDR2 sequences are SGHTA and FQGNSA. The CDR3 has 17 residues. The germline V and J ends were trimmed by 1 base and 2 bases, with 16 bases remaining between them. The TCR was taken from a human donor in good health. V gene TRBV7-2 combines with J gene TRBJ2-3; D tentatively reads TRBD1 or TRBD2 (7 bases each). The sequenced material came from blood. The CDR3 is CASSLGGGGGFTDTQYF. The CDR3 coding sequence is TGTGCCAGCAGCTTAGGAGGGGGCGGGGGCTTCACAGATACGCAGTATTTT.